This T cell receptor (beta chain) was captured by sequencing in a study of T-cell memory formation after mild COVID-19. Study-level results: From day 15 to 85, contracting clones were balanced between CD4 and CD8, whereas later expanders leaned toward CD4+.

As concerns this clonotype: Antigen specificity is unknown.

TCRdb processed the 5' RACE reads anew with MiXCR; each CDR3 protein has one entry. The data hold 150,000 to 200,000 distinct CDR3 sequences, with roughly 17% observed a single time. This CDR3 has 16 amino acids. V gave up 3 bases and J gave up 1 base; unmatched junction bases: 3. Germline loops: CDR1 SGHRS, CDR2 YFSETQ. Material for sequencing was PBMCs or a T cell subset sorted from them (not recorded which). The receptor comes from an adult woman who had mild COVID-19 (a few samples of this study predate the infection). Cell type and time point are not known. V and J are TRBV5-1 and TRBJ2-1, with 11 bases identical to TRBD2. As DNA, the CDR3 is TGCGCCAGCAGCTCCTCTAGCGGGGGGTCCTACAATGAGCAGTTCTTC. Protein sequence: CASSSSSGGSYNEQFF.